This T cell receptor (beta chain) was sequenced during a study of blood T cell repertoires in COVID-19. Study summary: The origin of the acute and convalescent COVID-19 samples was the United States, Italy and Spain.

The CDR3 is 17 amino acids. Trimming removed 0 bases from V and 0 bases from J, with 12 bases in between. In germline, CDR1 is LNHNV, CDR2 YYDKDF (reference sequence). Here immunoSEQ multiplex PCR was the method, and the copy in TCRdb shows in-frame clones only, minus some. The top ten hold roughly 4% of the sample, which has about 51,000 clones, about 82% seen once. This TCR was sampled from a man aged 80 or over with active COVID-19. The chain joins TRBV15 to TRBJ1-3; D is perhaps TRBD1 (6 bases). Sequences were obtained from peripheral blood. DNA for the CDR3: TGTGCCACCAGCAGAGATGGTGGGACAAACTCTGGAAACACCATATATTTT. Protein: CATSRDGGTNSGNTIYF.